These 5 T cell receptor beta chains were sequenced from one sample in a study of OX40 agonist ivuxolimab in advanced cancers. Measured with immunoSEQ multiplex PCR; TCRdb has only the in-frame clones, and not every one. The top ten hold 1.5% to 2% of the sample, which has approximately 74,000 clones, 90% seen once. Here the sequenced sample was CD4+ or CD8+ T cells sorted from blood, taken in a trial of the OX40 agonist ivuxolimab. The receptors derive from an adult with an advanced solid tumor such as melanoma, head and neck, liver or kidney cancer.

The rearrangement links TRBV28 to TRBJ1-5; unclear D gene. Germline CDR1 reads MDHEN; CDR2 reads SYDVKM. Trimming stripped 6 bases from V and 3 bases from J, with 9 bases between. The CDR3 covers 13 residues. The CDR3: CASRTTNNQPQHF. As DNA, the CDR3 is TGTGCCAGCAGAACAACAAACAATCAGCCCCAGCATTTT.

V gene TRBV11-3 combines with J gene TRBJ2-7, with D perhaps TRBD2 (6 bases). V gave up 3 bases and J gave up 9 bases, with 12 bases separating them. The germline V gene encodes CDR1 SGHNT and CDR2 YENEEA. The length of the CDR3 is 12 residues. CDR3 DNA: TGTGCCAGCAGCTTTCCAGGCGGGGTGCAGTACTTC. It translates to CASSFPGGVQYF. Full variable domain (missing parts from reference TRBV11-3 and TRBJ2-7): EAGVVQSPRYKIIEKKQPVAFWCNPISGHNTLYWYLQNLGQGPELLIRYENEEAVDDSQLPKDRFSAERLKGVDSTLKIQPAELGDSAVYLCASSFPGGVQYFGPGTRLTVT.

The gene calls are TRBV5-4 and TRBJ1-4, with no clear D. Germline assignment: CDR1 SGHNT and CDR2 YYREEE (reference sequence). The germline V and J ends were trimmed by 2 bases and 1 base, with 12 bases remaining between them. The length of the CDR3 is 16 residues. This CDR3 reads CASSFGREGTNEKLFF. The CDR3 nucleotides read TGTGCCAGCAGCTTCGGACGGGAAGGAACTAATGAAAAACTGTTTTTT.

The chain recombines TRBV30 with TRBJ2-7; D unclear. Trimming stripped 2 bases from V and 5 bases from J, with 13 bases between. The germline V gene encodes CDR1 GTSNPN and CDR2 SVGIG (reference sequence). The length of the CDR3 is 13 residues. This chain's CDR3 is CAWSRSLIDEQYF. Written as DNA, the CDR3 is TGTGCCTGGAGTCGTAGTCTGATCGACGAGCAGTACTTC.

The rearrangement uses TRBV18 and TRBJ1-4, with D unresolved. The germline V gene encodes CDR1 KGHSH and CDR2 LQKENI. V lost 4 bases and J 8 bases, leaving 14 bases between the germline ends. The CDR3 covers 14 residues. The DNA of the CDR3 is TGTGCCAGCTCACAGGGTCTCGCAGAGGAAAAACTGTTTTTT. Translating it yields CASSQGLAEEKLFF.